This is a list of T cell receptor beta chains from one sample in a study of shared clonotypes between healthy human individuals. Profiled with immunoSEQ multiplex PCR; TCRdb holds only in-frame clones, not every one. The repertoire holds approximately 2,300,000 clones, with roughly 92% as singletons. Sequenced input: naive CD4+ T cells from PBMCs. All receptors derive from a man aged 18 to 35 in good health. Some clones in this sample may be carry-over from other donors' samples. Both conserved end residues are part of each CDR3. Fields, in order: J gene, V gene, D gene, clone size, CDR3 protein, CDR3 DNA. D genes are given only for firm matches. Size is omitted from some rows. Given values are once, few, many or a class for expanded clones.

>TRBJ1-1|TRBV4-3|.|.
CASSQDNVEGFEAFF
TGCGCCAGCAGCCAAGATAACGTTGAAGGGTTTGAAGCTTTCTTT
>TRBJ2-1|TRBV25-1|.|once
CASSVRGPYNEQFF
TGTGCCAGCAGTGTCAGAGGTCCCTACAATGAGCAGTTCTTC
>TRBJ1-1|TRBV5-1|.|once
CASSLQVRQVGTEAFF
TGCGCCAGCAGCTTACAGGTACGGCAGGTCGGTACTGAAGCTTTCTTT
>TRBJ2-7|TRBV27|TRBD1|.
CASSTRQGQHEQYF
TGTGCCAGCAGTACCCGACAGGGGCAGCACGAGCAGTACTTC
>TRBJ2-3|TRBV6-1|.|.
CASRSQSTDTQYF
TGTGCCAGCAGATCACAGAGCACAGATACGCAGTATTTT
>TRBJ1-3|TRBV7-2|.|few
CASSLSGSSGNTIYF
TGTGCCAGCAGCTTATCCGGTAGCTCTGGAAACACCATATATTTT
>TRBJ1-1|TRBV5-1|TRBD1|.
CASSFTTGAMNTEAFF
TGCGCCAGCAGCTTTACGACAGGGGCCATGAACACTGAAGCTTTCTTT
>TRBJ2-1|TRBV7-8|.|.
CASSPWGLVYNEQFF
TGTGCCAGCAGCCCCTGGGGACTTGTCTACAATGAGCAGTTCTTC
>TRBJ2-1|TRBV12-5|TRBD2|.
CASGLTSGRAVNEQFF
TGTGCTAGTGGTTTGACTAGCGGGAGGGCCGTGAATGAGCAGTTCTTC
>TRBJ2-2|TRBV11-3|TRBD1|.
CASSPDRGNTGELFF
TGTGCCAGCAGCCCGGACAGGGGCAACACCGGGGAGCTGTTTTTT
>TRBJ2-7|TRBV7-2|.|.
CASSPRTSQFSYEQYF
TGTGCCAGCAGCCCCCGGACATCCCAGTTTTCCTACGAGCAGTACTTC
>TRBJ1-1|TRBV9|TRBD1|.
CASSAPAGTGGWNTEAFF
TGTGCCAGCAGCGCACCAGCGGGGACAGGGGGCTGGAACACTGAAGCTTTCTTT
>TRBJ2-3|TRBV9|.|.
CASSEIADTQYF
TGTGCCAGCAGCGAAATAGCAGATACGCAGTATTTT
>TRBJ1-2|TRBV6-1|TRBD1|.
CASSESIRTGLLNYGYTF
TGTGCCAGCAGTGAATCGATTCGGACAGGCCTCCTTAACTATGGCTACACCTTC
>TRBJ1-4|TRBV5-1|TRBD1|.
CASSLSTGGEEKLFF
TGCGCCAGCAGCTTGTCGACAGGGGGGGAGGAAAAACTGTTTTTT
>TRBJ2-6|TRBV6-1|.|few
CASSESSGANVLTF
TGTGCCAGCAGTGAAAGCTCTGGGGCCAACGTCCTGACTTTC
>TRBJ2-7|TRBV5-4|TRBD1|once
CASSYRRGTGYYEQYF
TGTGCCAGCAGTTACCGACGCGGGACAGGCTACTACGAGCAGTACTTC
>TRBJ2-7|TRBV5-1|.|.
CASSLTAGTTYEQYF
TGCGCCAGCAGCCTAACCGCCGGGACAACCTACGAGCAGTACTTC
>TRBJ2-7|TRBV4-1|.|.
CASSQRFSGESYEQYF
TGCGCCAGCAGCCAAAGATTCTCAGGGGAATCCTACGAGCAGTACTTC
>TRBJ2-4|TRBV15|.|.
CATSISGSKNIQYF
TGTGCCACCAGCATTTCGGGTTCCAAAAACATTCAGTACTTC
>TRBJ1-3|TRBV6-5|.|few
CASSGTTGTGNTIYF
TGTGCCAGCAGCGGGACTACAGGGACTGGAAACACCATATATTTT
>TRBJ1-5|TRBV10-3|TRBD1|.
CAVTGGWNQPQHF
TGTGCCGTTACAGGGGGATGGAATCAGCCCCAGCATTTT
>TRBJ2-1|TRBV28|.|once
CASTGTPGENEQFF
TGTGCCAGCACCGGGACCCCCGGTGAAAATGAGCAGTTCTTC
>TRBJ2-2|TRBV28|.|.
CASRFSNTGELFF
TGTGCCAGCAGGTTTTCGAACACCGGGGAGCTGTTTTTT
>TRBJ2-6|TRBV6-1|.|.
CASSAVGAGANVLTF
TGTGCCAGCAGTGCAGTGGGGGCTGGGGCCAACGTCCTGACTTTC
>TRBJ2-7|TRBV5-1|.|.
CASSLVLGVPYEQYF
TGCGCCAGCAGCTTGGTTCTGGGGGTCCCCTACGAGCAGTACTTC
>TRBJ2-2|TRBV28|.|.
CASSLGPLVTGELFF
TGTGCCAGCAGCTTGGGGCCGTTAGTCACCGGGGAGCTGTTTTTT
>TRBJ1-1|TRBV28|.|.
CASSSPGAAATEAFF
TGTGCCAGCAGTTCCCCGGGGGCAGCGGCCACTGAAGCTTTCTTT
>TRBJ1-1|TRBV27|TRBD1|.
CARILQGARTEAFF
TGTGCCAGGATTTTACAGGGGGCTCGGACTGAAGCTTTCTTT
>TRBJ1-2|TRBV28|TRBD1|.
CASSPRPGQENYGYTF
TGTGCCAGCAGTCCGCGACCGGGACAGGAAAACTATGGCTACACCTTC
>TRBJ2-5|TRBV29-1|.|.
CSVGRGGTGETQYF
TGCAGCGTGGGCAGGGGAGGCACCGGCGAGACCCAGTACTTC
>TRBJ2-3|TRBV11-2|TRBD2|.
CASSLERAGVPDTQYF
TGTGCCAGCAGCTTAGAAAGAGCGGGAGTTCCCGATACGCAGTATTTT
>TRBJ2-7|TRBV4-1|.|.
CASSLGPGTGPSEQYF
TGCGCCAGCAGCCTAGGCCCGGGGACGGGTCCGAGCGAGCAGTACTTC
>TRBJ2-7|TRBV29-1|.|.
CSARQSSYEQYF
TGCAGCGCAAGACAGAGCTCCTACGAGCAGTACTTC
>TRBJ1-1|TRBV19|.|.
CASRTRWVGTEAFF
TGTGCCAGTAGGACCAGGTGGGTAGGGACTGAAGCTTTCTTT
>TRBJ1-1|TRBV19|TRBD1|.
CASSGNARGKQGATEAFF
TGTGCCAGTAGTGGAAACGCAAGAGGCAAACAGGGGGCCACTGAAGCTTTCTTT
>TRBJ1-4|TRBV28|.|.
CASSLNEKLFF
TGTGCCAGCAGTTTAAATGAAAAACTGTTTTTT
>TRBJ1-1|TRBV11-3|TRBD1|.
CASSPGTGGTEAFF
TGTGCCAGCAGCCCCGGGACAGGGGGCACTGAAGCTTTCTTT
>TRBJ2-5|TRBV5-4|TRBD2|.
CASSLERGGKTQYF
TGTGCCAGCAGCTTGGAGCGGGGGGGGAAGACCCAGTACTTC
>TRBJ2-3|TRBV18|.|.
CASSSRGGGADTQYF
TGTGCCAGCTCGTCGAGGGGGGGAGGTGCAGATACGCAGTATTTT
>TRBJ2-1|TRBV29-1|TRBD2|.
CSVLRLAGVDNEQFF
TGCAGCGTCTTACGACTAGCGGGAGTAGACAATGAGCAGTTCTTC
>TRBJ1-5|TRBV5-1|.|.
CASSLVTDQPQHF
TGCGCCAGCAGCTTGGTGACGGACCAGCCCCAGCATTTT
>TRBJ1-1|TRBV2|.|few
CASTLDSNTEAFF
TGTGCCAGCACCCTAGACTCGAACACTGAAGCTTTCTTT
>TRBJ1-3|TRBV5-4|.|.
CASSLGGHFSGNTIYF
TGTGCCAGCAGCTTGGGGGGGCACTTCTCTGGAAACACCATATATTTT
>TRBJ2-3|TRBV7-3|.|.
CASSLRGSNTDTQYF
TGTGCCAGCAGCTTAAGAGGTAGCAACACAGATACGCAGTATTTT
>TRBJ2-2|TRBV4-1|TRBD1|.
CASSQEDRGLYTGELFF
TGCGCCAGCAGCCAAGAGGACAGGGGGCTTTACACCGGGGAGCTGTTTTTT
>TRBJ1-1|TRBV25-1|TRBD1|.
CASSEGQGAHLTEAFF
TGTGCCAGCAGTGAGGGACAGGGGGCGCATCTCACTGAAGCTTTCTTT
>TRBJ2-1|TRBV5-1|.|.
CASSVTTVNNEQFF
TGCGCCAGCAGCGTTACGACAGTCAACAATGAGCAGTTCTTC
>TRBJ2-3|TRBV5-1|.|.
CASSPLGTDTQYF
TGCGCCAGCAGCCCTTTAGGGACAGATACGCAGTATTTT
>TRBJ2-1|TRBV6-1|.|.
CASSEGAASYNEQFF
TGTGCCAGCAGTGAGGGGGCGGCATCCTACAATGAGCAGTTCTTC
>TRBJ1-1|TRBV14|TRBD1|.
CASSQGRGLAFF
TGTGCCAGCAGCCAAGGCAGGGGGCTAGCTTTCTTT
>TRBJ1-5|TRBV7-2|.|.
CASSLVSGMDQPQHF
TGTGCCAGCAGCTTAGTTTCAGGGATGGATCAGCCCCAGCATTTT
>TRBJ1-4|TRBV19|TRBD1|.
CASNPQGTNEKLFF
TGTGCCAGTAACCCACAGGGGACTAATGAAAAACTGTTTTTT
>TRBJ2-7|TRBV7-3|.|.
CASSLSGGEQYF
TGTGCCAGCAGCTTAAGTGGAGGCGAGCAGTACTTC
>TRBJ1-5|TRBV27|.|.
CASRRQFNQPQHF
TGTGCCAGCAGACGACAGTTCAATCAGCCCCAGCATTTT
>TRBJ1-2|TRBV18|TRBD1|.
CASSPPGQATLGYTF
TGTGCCAGCTCACCGCCAGGACAGGCGACGCTCGGCTACACCTTC
>TRBJ2-5|TRBV18|.|.
CASSPRSQETQYF
TGTGCCAGCTCACCAAGGTCCCAAGAGACCCAGTACTTC